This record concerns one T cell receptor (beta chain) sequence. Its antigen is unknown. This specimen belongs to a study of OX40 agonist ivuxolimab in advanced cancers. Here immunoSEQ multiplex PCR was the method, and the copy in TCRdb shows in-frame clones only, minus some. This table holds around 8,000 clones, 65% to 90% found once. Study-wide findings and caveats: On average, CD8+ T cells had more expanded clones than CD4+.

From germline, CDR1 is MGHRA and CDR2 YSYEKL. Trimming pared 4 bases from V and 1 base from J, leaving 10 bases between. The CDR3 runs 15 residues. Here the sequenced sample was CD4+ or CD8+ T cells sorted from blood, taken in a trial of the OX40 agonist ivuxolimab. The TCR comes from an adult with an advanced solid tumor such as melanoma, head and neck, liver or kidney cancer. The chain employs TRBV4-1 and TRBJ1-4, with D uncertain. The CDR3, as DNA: TGCGCCAGCAGCCTATACTCCAGAACTAATGAAAAACTGTTTTTT. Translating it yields CASSLYSRTNEKLFF.